There are a few counts of the clone carrying this T cell receptor (beta chain). Antigen: not known. This sample was included in a study of CD8+ T cells in alopecia areata. The study, taken as a whole, reports: Researchers say the link of baseline CD8+ expansion to response remains uncertain, with one nonresponder. Tofacitinib delivered significant drops in scalp clonality and in expanded CD8+ clones among the top 100.

Extraction and reverse transcription of RNA yielded cDNA as the sequencing template. The repertoire was sequenced with immunoSEQ multiplex PCR; TCRdb's copy has only in-frame clones and lacks some. The data show about 120,000 clones, 53% seen once. Indicated treatment: oral pan-JAK inhibitor, 5-10 mg twice daily. Trimming shortened V by 2 bases and J by 10 bases, and 12 bases separated the two germline ends. CDR3 size: 13 residues. Germline V gene data show CDR1 as SGHAT and CDR2 as FQNNGV. The chain is built from TRBV11-2 and TRBJ2-1; D might be TRBD1 (5 bases). This receptor was taken from a human donor with alopecia areata. The source material was CD4+ T cells sorted from blood, sampled at week 4, from a patient treated with tofacitinib. CDR3: CASSLWSQGEQFF. CDR3 nucleotides: TGTGCCAGCAGCTTATGGTCTCAGGGCGAGCAGTTCTTC.